The sample holds a few counts of the clone carrying this TCR beta chain. Its cognate antigen is unknown. The authors produced TCR alpha and TCR beta cDNA libraries with sample barcodes and UMIs by 5'RACE using constant-segment primers. TCRdb recomputed calls from the 5' RACE reads with MiXCR, one row per CDR3 protein. The top ten hold around 3.4% of the sample, which has roughly 250,000 distinct CDR3 sequences, roughly 15% seen once. V was shortened by 5 bases and J by 6 bases, with 19 bases between the two germline ends. From germline, CDR1 is MNHNY and CDR2 SVGAGI (reference sequence). This CDR3 is 15 amino acids long. The sample is drawn from a study of T-cell memory formation after mild COVID-19. About the study: Clustering of TCRs was largely donor specific.

Study outcomes and limitations: Pre-infection memory carried some responding clones, suggesting that cross-reactive memory joined.

Sequenced sample: PBMCs or a T cell subset sorted from them (not recorded which). The clonotype was recovered from a man between 18 and 29 years old who had mild COVID-19 (a few samples of this study predate the infection). Cell type and time point are not known. This chain connects TRBV6-6 to TRBJ1-2, with unresolved D. CDR3 sequence: CASSQTRPASDGYTF. CDR3 nucleotides: TGTGCCAGCAGTCAAACCCGACCGGCGAGTGATGGCTACACCTTC.